These T cell receptor beta chains were read from a single sample in a study of blood T cell repertoires in COVID-19. The method was immunoSEQ multiplex PCR; TCRdb's version includes in-frame clones alone and lacks a portion of them. The data hold around 170,000 clones, with approximately 83% observed a single time. What was sequenced was peripheral blood. All receptors derive from a woman between 55 and 75 years old with acute or convalescent COVID-19. CDR3s include the opening cysteine and the closing phenylalanine or tryptophan. The D gene is left open where the match is weak. Not all rows give a size; the values are once, few, many and, for expanded clones, a class.

j_gene	d_gene	abundance	v_gene	len	CDR3aa	CDR3nt
TRBJ2-5	.	.	TRBV3-1/TRBV3-2	12	CASSQVRETQYF	TGTGCCAGCAGCCAAGTTCGGGAGACCCAGTACTTC
TRBJ2-1	TRBD2	.	TRBV25-1	14	CASSEPLAGDEQFF	TGTGCCAGCAGTGAGCCCCTAGCGGGGGACGAGCAGTTCTTC
TRBJ2-1	.	.	TRBV3-1/TRBV3-2	16	CASSHRTGSRYNEQFF	TGTGCCAGCAGCCATCGTACAGGGTCCAGGTACAATGAGCAGTTCTTC
TRBJ1-1	.	.	TRBV3-1/TRBV3-2	14	CASSQQGFSTEAFF	TGTGCCAGCAGCCAACAGGGATTCAGCACTGAAGCTTTCTTT
TRBJ2-4	.	.	TRBV5-1	12	CASSLEGGVEYF	TGCGCCAGCAGCTTGGAAGGGGGAGTGGAGTACTTC
TRBJ2-3	TRBD1	.	TRBV7-2	17	CASSLGPGGPSTDTQYF	TGTGCCAGCAGCTTAGGACCAGGGGGCCCCAGCACAGATACGCAGTATTTT
TRBJ2-1	.	once	TRBV10-3	18	CAISEGGHVGLASNEQFF	TGTGCCATCAGTGAAGGAGGGCACGTGGGGCTAGCGTCCAATGAGCAGTTCTTC
TRBJ1-1	.	.	TRBV12-3/TRBV12-4	13	CASSESWNTEAFF	TGTGCCAGCAGCGAGTCGTGGAACACTGAAGCTTTCTTT
TRBJ2-3	.	.	TRBV5-1	16	CASSLEAGQSTDTQYF	TGCGCCAGCAGCTTGGAGGCGGGACAGAGCACAGATACGCAGTATTTT
TRBJ2-7	.	.	TRBV5-4	15	CASSWGGLGSYEQYF	TGTGCCAGCAGCTGGGGGGGGCTCGGTTCCTACGAGCAGTACTTC
TRBJ1-2	.	.	TRBV18	15	CASSRPQTENYGYTF	TGTGCCAGCTCACGCCCCCAGACAGAAAACTATGGCTACACCTTC
TRBJ1-3	.	.	TRBV11-2	15	CASSLVLGVGNTIYF	TGTGCCAGCAGCTTAGTTCTAGGGGTCGGAAACACCATATATTTT
TRBJ1-2	TRBD1	.	TRBV11-2	14	CASSSRGSYYGYTF	TGTGCCAGCAGCTCCAGGGGGAGCTACTATGGCTACACCTTC
TRBJ1-3	.	once	TRBV18	14	CASSPGTLGNTIYF	TGTGCCAGCTCACCCGGGACACTTGGAAACACCATATATTTT
TRBJ2-1	TRBD1	once	TRBV2	16	CASSEGVRGLGNEQFF	TGTGCCAGCAGTGAAGGGGTCAGGGGGCTGGGGAATGAGCAGTTCTTC
TRBJ2-3	TRBD2	once	TRBV9	17	CASSVTQGGRSTDTQYF	TGTGCCAGCAGCGTCACACAGGGCGGGAGGAGCACAGATACGCAGTATTTT